Presented here are 28 T cell receptor beta chains from one specimen sequenced in a study of T cells expressing NK-cell markers. TCRdb reanalyzed the 5' RACE reads and collapses them to one entry per CDR3 protein, without DNA. This repertoire includes tens of thousands of distinct CDR3 sequences. Material: blood T cells: a sorted CD56 or NKG2C T cell subset, CD4+ or CD8+ T cells, or bulk PBMC T cells (not recorded which). The receptors derive from a woman aged 18 to 75 in good health.

The rearrangement joins TRBV13 to TRBJ1-2. Germline CDR1 reads PRHDT; CDR2 reads FYEKMQ (reference sequence). This CDR3 has 12 residues. The CDR3: CASSPSPYGYTF.

The chain uses TRBV7-9 and TRBJ2-2. The CDR3 covers 13 residues. Per germline, CDR1 SEHNR and CDR2 FQNEAQ (reference sequence). The CDR3 sequence: CASSPQYTGELFF.

The CDR3 loop reads CASSEARGNPYEQYF. This chain joins TRBV6-1 and TRBJ2-7. This CDR3 is built from 15 residues. CDR1 is MNHNS, CDR2 SASEGT, per germline.

Here the CDR3 reads CASSFFHPVNTEAFF. This rearrangement joins TRBV27 to TRBJ1-1. This CDR3 is built from 15 residues. The germline V gene encodes CDR1 MNHEY and CDR2 SMNVEV (reference sequence).

The CDR3: CASSDRDSLQETQYF. This chain joins TRBV2 and TRBJ2-5; checking the TCRdb D call of TRBD1 is not possible without DNA. CDR3 length: 15 amino acids. Germline V gives CDR1 SNHLY, CDR2 FYNNEI.

The chain carries TRBV27 and TRBJ1-1. This CDR3 region has 16 residues. Per germline, CDR1 MNHEY and CDR2 SMNVEV (reference sequence). The CDR3 spells CASSLSWGRGTLEAFF.

The chain links TRBV7-9 to TRBJ1-2. The CDR3 is made up of 13 amino acids. Germline CDR1 SEHNR, CDR2 FQNEAQ (reference sequence). The chain's CDR3 is CASSSSAAVGYTF.

V and J are TRBV5-1 and TRBJ2-6; there is no DNA to check the TCRdb D call of TRBD2. The germline CDR1 and CDR2 sequences are SGHRS and YFSETQ. The CDR3 loop spans 19 amino acids. The CDR3 is CASSLVGLEGLSGANVLTF. The entire variable domain, with the rest obtained from reference TRBV5-1 and TRBJ2-6, is as follows: KAGVTQTPRYLIKTRGQQVTLSCSPISGHRSVSWYQQTPGQGLQFLFEYFSETQRNKGNFPGRFSGRQFSNSRSEMNVSTLELGDSALYLCASSLVGLEGLSGANVLTFGAGSRLTVL.

Here the CDR3 reads CASSPSMDRGWQETQYF. The genes are TRBV13 and TRBJ2-5; TCRdb outputs TRBD1, but without DNA this stays unchecked. The CDR3 loop spans 17 amino acids. The germline CDR1 and CDR2 sequences are PRHDT and FYEKMQ (reference sequence).

The V call is TRBV6-2 or TRBV6-3, the J call TRBJ2-2; TCRdb returns TRBD2, unconfirmable since there is no DNA. The germline V gene has CDR1 MNHEY and CDR2 SVGEGT. CDR3 size: 14 residues. The CDR3 is CASSTGAETGELFF.

The chain uses TRBV24-1 and TRBJ2-2. The germline gives CDR1 KGHDR, CDR2 SFDVKD. This CDR3 is 14 amino acids long. CDR3 residues: CATSAWGSTGELFF.

The CDR3 loop reads CASSVASGAQYEQYF. This rearrangement joins TRBV9 to TRBJ2-7; with no DNA, the TCRdb D assignment of TRBD2 cannot be verified. Germline V gene sequence: CDR1 SGDLS, CDR2 YYNGEE. There are 15 residues in the CDR3. Complete variable domain (other parts from reference TRBV9 and TRBJ2-7): DSGVTQTPKHLITATGQRVTLRCSPRSGDLSVYWYQQSLDQGLQFLIQYYNGEERAKGNILERFSAQQFPDLHSELNLSSLELGDSALYFCASSVASGAQYEQYFGPGTRLTVT.

The chain employs TRBV3-1 and TRBJ2-3; no DNA is available, so the TRBD2 call from TCRdb remains unchecked. Germline V gene data show CDR1 as LGHDT and CDR2 as YNNKEL (reference sequence). This CDR3 spans 17 amino acids. CDR3 loop: CASSARLAGVRTDTQYF.

The V and J genes are TRBV7-9 and TRBJ2-3; the TRBD2 assignment by TCRdb is unverifiable without DNA. Germline-derived CDR1 and CDR2 are SEHNR and FQNEAQ (reference sequence). The CDR3 loop spans 15 amino acids. Here the CDR3 reads CASSLGRGPTDTQYF.

The chain carries TRBV27 and TRBJ2-1; TCRdb outputs TRBD1, but without DNA this stays unchecked. Looked up from germline, CDR1 is MNHEY and CDR2 is SMNVEV (reference sequence). This CDR3 has 15 residues. CDR3 sequence: CASGQLPFPYNEQFF.

This chain uses TRBV27 with TRBJ2-1; TCRdb gives TRBD2 as the D gene, but with no DNA this cannot be confirmed. Germline V gene lookup returns CDR1 MNHEY and CDR2 SMNVEV (reference sequence). The CDR3 has 13 amino acids. The CDR3 sequence is CASSLAGGYEQFF.

V usage is TRBV7-9 and J usage is TRBJ1-5; TCRdb names TRBD1, which stays unverified in the absence of DNA. CDR3 size: 15 residues. The germline V gene encodes CDR1 SEHNR and CDR2 FQNEAQ (reference sequence). Here the CDR3 reads CASSQTGIENQPQHF. Full variable domain (rest looked up from reference TRBV7-9 and TRBJ1-5): DTGVSQNPRHKITKRGQNVTFRCDPISEHNRLYWYRQTLGQGPEFLTYFQNEAQLEKSRLLSDRFSAERPKGSFSTLEIQRTEQGDSAMYLCASSQTGIENQPQHFGDGTRLSIL.

CDR3: CAWSGAGVDTQYF. The rearrangement links TRBV30 to TRBJ2-3; TCRdb's assignment of TRBD2 cannot be checked, as there is no DNA. The germline V gene encodes CDR1 GTSNPN and CDR2 SVGIG (reference sequence). This CDR3 has 13 residues.

The chain employs TRBV5-6 and TRBJ2-7; TCRdb lists TRBD1, though no DNA is available to test this call. The germline CDR1 and CDR2 sequences are SGHDT and YYEEEE. This CDR3 has 13 residues. The CDR3 loop is CASSWGGSYEQYF.

The chain has TRBV2 and TRBJ2-1; the D gene TCRdb calls, TRBD2, cannot be checked with no DNA. CDR3 length equals 14 residues. Germline-derived CDR1 and CDR2 are SNHLY and FYNNEI. CDR3 sequence: CASRSLLGYNEQFF.

CDR3 protein: CASSQDPGGWETQYF. The chain has TRBV4-1 and TRBJ2-5; TCRdb returns TRBD1, unconfirmable since there is no DNA. The CDR3 contains 15 residues. Germline assignment: CDR1 MGHRA and CDR2 YSYEKL.

The V call is TRBV28, the J call TRBJ1-5. The germline V gene has CDR1 MDHEN and CDR2 SYDVKM. This CDR3 region has 15 residues. The CDR3 reads CASILVQGGNQPQHF.

The chain uses TRBV7-2 and TRBJ2-6; TCRdb proposes TRBD2, but this gene call is untestable without DNA. The CDR3 length is 18 residues. Germline-derived CDR1 and CDR2 are SGHTA and FQGNSA. The CDR3 sequence is CASSHPSGPAPGANVLTF.

This chain connects TRBV24-1 to TRBJ2-2. CDR3 length: 16 amino acids. Germline CDR1 and CDR2: KGHDR and SFDVKD. CDR3 region: CATSDLTEANTGELFF.

This chain joins TRBV4-1 and TRBJ1-5; TCRdb names TRBD1, which stays unverified in the absence of DNA. Germline-derived CDR1 and CDR2 are MGHRA and YSYEKL. This CDR3 contains 16 residues. CDR3 protein: CASSQDMGQNNQPQHF.

The chain joins TRBV28 to TRBJ1-1; TCRdb's D call of TRBD1 is untestable without DNA. Germline assignment: CDR1 MDHEN and CDR2 SYDVKM. This CDR3 spans 15 amino acids. CDR3 region: CASSPPWGVETEAFF.

The chain joins TRBV7-6 to TRBJ1-1; TCRdb's D call, TRBD1, is unchecked because there is no DNA. Germline-derived CDR1 and CDR2 are SGHVS and FNYEAQ. This CDR3 has 15 residues. The CDR3 sequence: CASSNPPGGETEAFF.

The chain uses TRBV12-3 or TRBV12-4 and TRBJ1-1. The CDR3 covers 11 residues. CDR3 amino acids: CASRRNDEAFF.